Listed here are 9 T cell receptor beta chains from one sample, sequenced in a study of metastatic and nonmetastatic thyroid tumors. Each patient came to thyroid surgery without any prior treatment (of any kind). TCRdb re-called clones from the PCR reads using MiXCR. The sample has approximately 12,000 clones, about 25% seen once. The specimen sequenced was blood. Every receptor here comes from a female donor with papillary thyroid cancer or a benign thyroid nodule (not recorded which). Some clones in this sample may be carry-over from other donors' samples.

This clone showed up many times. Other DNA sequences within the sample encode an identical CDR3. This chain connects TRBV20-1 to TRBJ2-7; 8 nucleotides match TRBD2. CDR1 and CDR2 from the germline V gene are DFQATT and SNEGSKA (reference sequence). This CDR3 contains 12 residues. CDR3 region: CSGSGGALEQYF. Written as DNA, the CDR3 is TGCAGCGGTTCCGGGGGGGCACTCGAGCAGTACTTC.

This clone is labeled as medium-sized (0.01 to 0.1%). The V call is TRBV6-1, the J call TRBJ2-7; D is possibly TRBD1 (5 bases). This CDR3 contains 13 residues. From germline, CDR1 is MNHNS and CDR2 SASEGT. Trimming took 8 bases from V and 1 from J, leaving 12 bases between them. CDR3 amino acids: CASWGPGSYEQYV. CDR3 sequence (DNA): TGTGCCAGCTGGGGCCCAGGGTCCTACGAGCAGTACGTC.

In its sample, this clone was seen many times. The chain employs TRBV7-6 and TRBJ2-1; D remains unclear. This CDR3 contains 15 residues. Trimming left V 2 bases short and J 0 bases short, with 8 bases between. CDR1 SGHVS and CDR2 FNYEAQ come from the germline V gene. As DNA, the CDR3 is TGTGCCAGCAGCTTAAGCACCAGCTCCTACAATGAGCAGTTCTTC. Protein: CASSLSTSSYNEQFF.

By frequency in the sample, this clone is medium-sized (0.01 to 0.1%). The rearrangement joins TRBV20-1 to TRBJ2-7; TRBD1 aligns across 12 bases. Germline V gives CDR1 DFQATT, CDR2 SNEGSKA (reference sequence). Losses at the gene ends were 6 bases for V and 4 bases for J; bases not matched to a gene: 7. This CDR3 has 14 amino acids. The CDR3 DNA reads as TGCAGTGCGCGGGACAGGGGGCGAGGATACGAGCAGTACTTC. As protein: CSARDRGRGYEQYF.

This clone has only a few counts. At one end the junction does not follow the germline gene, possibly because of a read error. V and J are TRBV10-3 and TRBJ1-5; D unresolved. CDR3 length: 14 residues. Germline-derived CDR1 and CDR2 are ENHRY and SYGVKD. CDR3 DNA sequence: TGTGCCATCAGTGAGGACATGGGGAGCGGGCCCCAACATTTT. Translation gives CAISEDMGSGPQHF.

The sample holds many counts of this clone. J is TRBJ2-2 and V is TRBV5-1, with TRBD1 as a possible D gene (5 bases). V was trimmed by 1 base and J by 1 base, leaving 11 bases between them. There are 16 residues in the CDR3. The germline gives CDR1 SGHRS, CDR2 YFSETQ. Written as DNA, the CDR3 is TGCGCCAGCAGCTTGAATGGGGCCAGGAACACCGGGGAGCTGTTTTTT. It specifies CASSLNGARNTGELFF.

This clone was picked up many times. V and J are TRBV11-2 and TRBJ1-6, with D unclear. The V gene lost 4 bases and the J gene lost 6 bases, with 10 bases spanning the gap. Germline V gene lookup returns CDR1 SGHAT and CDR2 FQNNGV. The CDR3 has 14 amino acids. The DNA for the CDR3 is TGTGCCAGCAGCTCCGACACCGCTAATTCACCCCTCCACTTT. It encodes CASSSDTANSPLHF.

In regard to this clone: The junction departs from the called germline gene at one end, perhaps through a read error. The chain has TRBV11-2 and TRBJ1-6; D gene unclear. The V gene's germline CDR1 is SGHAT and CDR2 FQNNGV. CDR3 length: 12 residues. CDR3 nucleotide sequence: TGTGCCAGCATCTTACTAGGTTCACCCCTCCACTTT. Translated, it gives CASILLGSPLHF.

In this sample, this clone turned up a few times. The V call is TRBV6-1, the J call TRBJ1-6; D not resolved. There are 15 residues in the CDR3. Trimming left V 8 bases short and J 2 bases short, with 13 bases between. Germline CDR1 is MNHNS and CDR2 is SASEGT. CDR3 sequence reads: CASGKGEAYNSPLHF. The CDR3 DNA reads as TGTGCCAGCGGCAAGGGAGAGGCCTATAATTCACCCCTCCACTTT.